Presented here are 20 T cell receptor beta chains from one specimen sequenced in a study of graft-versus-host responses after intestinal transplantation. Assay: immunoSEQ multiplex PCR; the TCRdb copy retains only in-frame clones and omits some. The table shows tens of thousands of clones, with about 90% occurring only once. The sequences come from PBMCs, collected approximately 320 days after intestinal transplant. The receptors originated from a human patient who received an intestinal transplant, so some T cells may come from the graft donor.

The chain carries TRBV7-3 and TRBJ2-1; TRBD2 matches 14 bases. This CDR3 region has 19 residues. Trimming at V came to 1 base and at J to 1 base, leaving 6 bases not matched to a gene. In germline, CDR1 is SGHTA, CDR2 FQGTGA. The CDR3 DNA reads TGTGCCAGCAGCTTAATGGGCCGGACTAGCGGGAGGTCCTACAATGAGCAGTTCTTC. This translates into CASSLMGRTSGRSYNEQFF. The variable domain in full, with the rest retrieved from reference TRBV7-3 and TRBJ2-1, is GAGVSQTPSNKVTEKGKYVELRCDPISGHTALYWYRQSLGQGPEFLIYFQGTGAADDSGLPNDRFFAVRPEGSVSTLKIQRTERGDSAVYLCASSLMGRTSGRSYNEQFFGPGTRLTVL.

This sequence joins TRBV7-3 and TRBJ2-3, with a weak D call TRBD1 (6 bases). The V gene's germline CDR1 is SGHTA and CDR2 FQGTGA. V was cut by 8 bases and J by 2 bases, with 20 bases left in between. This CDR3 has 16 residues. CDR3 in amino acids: CASSERGDTNTDTQYF. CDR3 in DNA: TGTGCCAGCTCGGAAAGAGGGGACACTAACACAGATACGCAGTATTTT. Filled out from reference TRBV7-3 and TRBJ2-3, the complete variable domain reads GAGVSQTPSNKVTEKGKYVELRCDPISGHTALYWYRQSLGQGPEFLIYFQGTGAADDSGLPNDRFFAVRPEGSVSTLKIQRTERGDSAVYLCASSERGDTNTDTQYFGPGTRLTVL.

CDR3 loop: CASSARGAEQYF. The CDR3 nucleotides are TGTGCCAGCAGTGCACGAGGGGCGGAGCAGTACTTC. The chain recombines TRBV6-1 with TRBJ2-7; D is possibly TRBD1 or TRBD2 (5 bases each). The germline V and J ends were trimmed by 4 bases and 7 bases, with 11 bases remaining between them. The CDR3 loop spans 12 amino acids. The germline gives CDR1 MNHNS, CDR2 SASEGT.

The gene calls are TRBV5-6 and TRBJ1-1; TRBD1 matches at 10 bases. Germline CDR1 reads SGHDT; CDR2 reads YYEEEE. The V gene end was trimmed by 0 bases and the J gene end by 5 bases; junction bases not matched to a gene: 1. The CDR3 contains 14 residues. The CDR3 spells CASSLADRGTEAFF. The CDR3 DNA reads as TGTGCCAGCAGCTTGGCGGACAGGGGGACTGAAGCTTTCTTT.

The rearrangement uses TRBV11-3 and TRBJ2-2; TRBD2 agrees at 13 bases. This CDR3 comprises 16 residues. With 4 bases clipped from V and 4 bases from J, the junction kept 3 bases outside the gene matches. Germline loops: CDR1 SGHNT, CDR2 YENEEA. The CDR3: CASSSRTSGGTGELFF. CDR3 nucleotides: TGTGCCAGCAGCTCTCGGACTAGCGGGGGCACCGGGGAGCTGTTTTTT.

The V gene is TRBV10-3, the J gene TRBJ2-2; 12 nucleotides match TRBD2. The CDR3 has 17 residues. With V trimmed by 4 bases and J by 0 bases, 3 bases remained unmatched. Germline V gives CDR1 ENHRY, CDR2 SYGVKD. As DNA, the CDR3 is TGTGCCATCAGTGGGACTAGCGGGGCCTCGAACACCGGGGAGCTGTTTTTT. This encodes CAISGTSGASNTGELFF.

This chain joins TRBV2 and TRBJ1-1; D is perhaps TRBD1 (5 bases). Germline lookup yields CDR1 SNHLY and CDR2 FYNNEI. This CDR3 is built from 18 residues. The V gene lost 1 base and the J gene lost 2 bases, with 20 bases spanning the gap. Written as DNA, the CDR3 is TGTGCCAGCAGTGAAGGATCAGGGCTGTTGGTCGGCAACACTGAAGCTTTCTTT. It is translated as CASSEGSGLLVGNTEAFF.

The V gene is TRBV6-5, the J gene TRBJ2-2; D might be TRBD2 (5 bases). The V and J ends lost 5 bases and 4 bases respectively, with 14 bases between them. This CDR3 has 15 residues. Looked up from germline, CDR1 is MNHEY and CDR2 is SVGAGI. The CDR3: CASSRPRDFTGELFF. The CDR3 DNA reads TGTGCCAGCAGTCGGCCCCGGGATTTCACCGGGGAGCTGTTTTTT.

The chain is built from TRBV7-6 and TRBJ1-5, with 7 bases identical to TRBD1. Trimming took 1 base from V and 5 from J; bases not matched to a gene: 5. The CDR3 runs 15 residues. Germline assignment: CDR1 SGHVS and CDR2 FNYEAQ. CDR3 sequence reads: CASSLGQGGYQPQHF. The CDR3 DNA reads TGTGCCAGCAGCTTAGGGCAGGGGGGTTATCAGCCCCAGCATTTT.

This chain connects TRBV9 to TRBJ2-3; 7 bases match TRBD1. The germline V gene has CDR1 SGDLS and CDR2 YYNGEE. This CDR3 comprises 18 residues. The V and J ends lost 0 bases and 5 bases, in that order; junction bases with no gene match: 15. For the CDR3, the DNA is TGTGCCAGCAGCGTAGACAGGGGCTCTACCTCTAAGGGAGATACGCAGTATTTT. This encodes CASSVDRGSTSKGDTQYF.

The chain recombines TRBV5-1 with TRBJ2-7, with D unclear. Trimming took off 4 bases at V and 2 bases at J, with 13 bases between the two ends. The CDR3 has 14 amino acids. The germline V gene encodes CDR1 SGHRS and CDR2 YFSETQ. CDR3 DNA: TGCGCCAGCAGCGGCCCGGCGGCTACCTACGAGCAGTACTTC. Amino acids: CASSGPAATYEQYF.

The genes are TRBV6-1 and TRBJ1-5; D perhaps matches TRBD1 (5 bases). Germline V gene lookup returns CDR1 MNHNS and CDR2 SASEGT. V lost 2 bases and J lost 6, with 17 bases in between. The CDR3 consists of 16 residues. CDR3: CASSERGRPPIQPQHF. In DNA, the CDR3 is TGTGCCAGCAGTGAAAGGGGAAGGCCCCCAATTCAGCCCCAGCATTTT.

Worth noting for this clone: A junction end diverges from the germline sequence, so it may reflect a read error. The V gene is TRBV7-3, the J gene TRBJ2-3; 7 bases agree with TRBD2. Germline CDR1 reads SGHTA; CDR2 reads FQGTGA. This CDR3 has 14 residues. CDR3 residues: CASSITLAADTQYF. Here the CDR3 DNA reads TGTGCCAGCAGCATAACTCTAGCGGCAGATACGCAGTATTTT. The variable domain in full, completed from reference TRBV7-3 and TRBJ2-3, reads GAGVSQTPSNKVTEKGKYVELRCDPISGHTALYWYRQSLGQGPEFLIYFQGTGAADDSGLPNDRFFAVRPEGSVSTLKIQRTERGDSAVYLCASSITLAADTQYFGPGTRLTVL.

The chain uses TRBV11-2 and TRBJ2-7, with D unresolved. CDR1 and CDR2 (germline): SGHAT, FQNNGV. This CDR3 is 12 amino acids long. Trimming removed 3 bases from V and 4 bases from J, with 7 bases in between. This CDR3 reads CASSFDSYEQYF. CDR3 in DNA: TGTGCCAGCAGCTTCGACTCGTACGAGCAGTACTTC.

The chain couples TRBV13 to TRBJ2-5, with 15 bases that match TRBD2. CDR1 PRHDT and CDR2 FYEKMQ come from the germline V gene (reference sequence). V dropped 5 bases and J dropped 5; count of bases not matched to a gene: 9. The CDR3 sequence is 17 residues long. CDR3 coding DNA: TGTGCCAGCAGCCCCCGGACTAGCGGGGGGGCTCTGGAGACCCAGTACTTC. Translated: CASSPRTSGGALETQYF.

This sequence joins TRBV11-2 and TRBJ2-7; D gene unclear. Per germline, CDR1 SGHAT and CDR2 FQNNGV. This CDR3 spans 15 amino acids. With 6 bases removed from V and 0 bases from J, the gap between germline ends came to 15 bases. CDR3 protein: CASRKRGPSSYEQYF. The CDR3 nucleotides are TGTGCCAGCAGAAAGAGAGGTCCCAGCTCCTACGAGCAGTACTTC.

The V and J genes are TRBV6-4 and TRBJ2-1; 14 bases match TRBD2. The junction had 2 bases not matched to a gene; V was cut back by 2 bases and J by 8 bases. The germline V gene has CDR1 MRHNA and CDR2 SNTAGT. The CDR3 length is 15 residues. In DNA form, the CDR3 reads TGTGCCAGCAGTGACGGGACTAGCGGGAGCGATGAGCAGTTCTTC. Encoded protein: CASSDGTSGSDEQFF.

CDR3 sequence reads: CASSAGTGFNSPLHF. As DNA, the CDR3 is TGTGCCAGCAGCGCAGGGACAGGGTTTAATTCACCCCTCCACTTT. This chain uses TRBV9 with TRBJ1-6; TRBD1 matches 9 bases. Germline values: CDR1 SGDLS, CDR2 YYNGEE. The V gene end was trimmed by 3 bases and the J gene end by 6 bases; junction bases not matched to a gene: 4. The CDR3 is 15 amino acids.

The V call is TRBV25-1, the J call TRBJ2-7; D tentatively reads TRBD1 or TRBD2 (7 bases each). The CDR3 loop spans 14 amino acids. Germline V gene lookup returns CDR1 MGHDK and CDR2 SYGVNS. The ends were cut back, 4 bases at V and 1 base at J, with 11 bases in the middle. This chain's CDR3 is CASSGQGGSYEQYF. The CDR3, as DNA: TGTGCCAGCAGTGGACAGGGAGGGTCCTACGAGCAGTACTTC.

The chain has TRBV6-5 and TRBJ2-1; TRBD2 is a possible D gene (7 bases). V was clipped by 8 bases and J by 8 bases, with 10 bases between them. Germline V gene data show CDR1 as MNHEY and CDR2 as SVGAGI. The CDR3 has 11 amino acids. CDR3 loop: CASGGGDEQFF. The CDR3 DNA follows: TGTGCCAGCGGGGGGGGCGATGAGCAGTTCTTC.